A single sample gave rise to the 10 T cell receptor beta chains below, sequenced in a study of shared T cell receptors in the human thymus. Sequencing was performed with immunoSEQ multiplex PCR; in TCRdb, only in-frame clones are kept and a portion is missing. The data show approximately 660,000 clones, with over 75% seen just once and 0.0095% to 0.011% held by the top ten. These data were also filed under a second study, of human thymus T cells.

The sample comprised thymocytes. These receptors originate from a boy younger than two with a congenital heart defect.

This clone has a single count. This chain links TRBV23-1 with TRBJ2-4, with 9 positions matching TRBD2. TRBV23-1 is an ORF for which the function is uncertain. The CDR3 length is 15 residues. The trim removed 2 bases at V and 5 bases at J, leaving 4 bases unmatched. Here the CDR3 DNA reads TGCGCCAGCAGTCAAGCGAGCGGGAGGCAAAACATTCAGTACTTC. Translation gives CASSQASGRQNIQYF.

CDR3 bases: TGTGCCAGTAGTAAAAGGGGGCATGGAAACACCATATATTTT. Translating it yields CASSKRGHGNTIYF. The J gene is TRBJ1-3, the V gene TRBV19, with 7 nucleotides matching TRBD1. Per the germline V gene, CDR1 is LNHDA and CDR2 is SQIVND (reference sequence). With V trimmed by 4 bases and J by 3 bases, 3 bases remained unmatched. CDR3 length equals 14 residues.

The chain links TRBV30 to TRBJ1-4; TRBD1 is a possible D gene (6 bases). The CDR3 is 14 amino acids. The germline V and J ends were trimmed by 0 bases and 8 bases, with 13 bases remaining between them. Per the germline V gene, CDR1 is GTSNPN and CDR2 is SVGIG (reference sequence). Written as DNA, the CDR3 is TGTGCCTGGAGTGTACCAGGGGATTTGGAAAAACTGTTTTTT. Translation: CAWSVPGDLEKLFF.

This chain joins TRBV30 and TRBJ2-1; 16 nucleotides line up with TRBD2. Germline CDR1 and CDR2: GTSNPN and SVGIG (reference sequence). There are 21 residues in the CDR3. Unmatched junction bases numbered 16, after V lost 0 bases and J lost 5 bases. The CDR3 reads CAWSVPRPTRGTSGRDNEQFF. The CDR3 nucleotides are TGTGCCTGGAGTGTCCCCAGGCCGACGAGAGGGACTAGCGGGAGGGACAATGAGCAGTTCTTC.

This sequence joins TRBV14 and TRBJ1-1; the D is unclear. Between the trimmed V and J ends, which lost 0 bases and 4 bases, there was a span of 12 bases. CDR3 length: 15 residues. Germline loops: CDR1 SGHDN, CDR2 FVKESK. CDR3 amino acids: CASSQEWPRGTEAFF. CDR3 nucleotides: TGTGCCAGCAGCCAAGAATGGCCCCGGGGCACTGAAGCTTTCTTT.

As concerns this clone: The sample carries other DNA sequences with the same CDR3. The chain combines TRBV5-6 with TRBJ2-1, with D unclear. Trimming pared 0 bases from V and 4 bases from J, leaving 5 bases between. This CDR3 spans 13 amino acids. Germline V lookup: CDR1 SGHDT, CDR2 YYEEEE. The CDR3 region is CASSLDSYNEQFF. CDR3 nucleotide sequence: TGTGCCAGCAGCTTGGACAGTTACAATGAGCAGTTCTTC.

The V gene is TRBV12-5, the J gene TRBJ2-1, with D possibly being TRBD1 (7 bases). This CDR3 comprises 18 residues. Looked up from germline, CDR1 is LGHNT and CDR2 is FRNRAP. The V and J ends lost 7 bases and 2 bases respectively, with 24 bases between them. CDR3 sequence: CASDHPRGLAGPYNEQFF. CDR3 DNA sequence: TGTGCTAGTGACCACCCTAGGGGGCTCGCGGGGCCCTACAATGAGCAGTTCTTC.

CDR3 DNA sequence: TGTGCCAGTAGTCTAAGACTAGCGGCGCATACAGATACGCAGTATTTT. Translating gives CASSLRLAAHTDTQYF. V and J are TRBV19 and TRBJ2-3, with TRBD2 identical over 9 bases. Germline V gives CDR1 LNHDA, CDR2 SQIVND (reference sequence). The J segment lost 3 bases and the V segment lost 5 bases, leaving 9 bases of the junction unmatched. The CDR3 spans 16 residues.

This clone came up a few times. V and J are TRBV11-2 and TRBJ2-7, with D hard to call. This CDR3 has 14 amino acids. Germline V gives CDR1 SGHAT, CDR2 FQNNGV. The V end lost 0 bases, the J end lost 0 bases, and 6 bases lay between the germline ends. The CDR3, as DNA: TGTGCCAGCAGCTTAGAGGGCAGCTCCTACGAGCAGTACTTC. Translating it yields CASSLEGSSYEQYF. Using reference TRBV11-2 and TRBJ2-7 for the parts outside the CDR3, the full variable domain is EAGVAQSPRYKIIEKRQSVAFWCNPISGHATLYWYQQILGQGPKLLIQFQNNGVVDDSQLPKDRFSAERLKGVDSTLKIQPAKLEDSAVYLCASSLEGSSYEQYFGPGTRLTVT.

This clone was detected only a few times. V usage is TRBV30 and J usage is TRBJ2-5; TRBD1 matches at 7 bases. V was pared by 0 bases and J by 1 base, with 17 bases of the junction left unmatched. Germline CDR1 and CDR2: GTSNPN and SVGIG (reference sequence). The CDR3 has 19 amino acids. This CDR3 reads CAWSVLRNRGEVIQETQYF. CDR3 in DNA: TGTGCCTGGAGTGTACTGAGAAACAGGGGAGAGGTGATCCAAGAGACCCAGTACTTC.